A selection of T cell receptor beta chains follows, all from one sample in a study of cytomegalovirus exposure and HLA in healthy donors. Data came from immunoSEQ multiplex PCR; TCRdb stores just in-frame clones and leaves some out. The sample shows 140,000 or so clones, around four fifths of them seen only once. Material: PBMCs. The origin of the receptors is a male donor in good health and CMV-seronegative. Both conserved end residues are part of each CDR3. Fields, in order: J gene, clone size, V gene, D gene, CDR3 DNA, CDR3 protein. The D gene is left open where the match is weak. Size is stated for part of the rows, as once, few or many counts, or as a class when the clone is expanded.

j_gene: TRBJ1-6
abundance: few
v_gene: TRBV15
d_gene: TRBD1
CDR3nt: TGTGCCACCAGCGGGACAGTAGAGAGTAATTCACCCCTCCACTTT
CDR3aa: CATSGTVESNSPLHF

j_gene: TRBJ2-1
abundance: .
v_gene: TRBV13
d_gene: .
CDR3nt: TGTGCCAGCAGCCCCCCGGGGAGGAGCTCCTACAATGAGCAGTTCTTC
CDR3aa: CASSPPGRSSYNEQFF

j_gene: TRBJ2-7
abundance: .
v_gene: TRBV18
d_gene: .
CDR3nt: TGTGCCAGCTCACCAGGGGCGGGGTCCTACGAGCAGTACTTC
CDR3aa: CASSPGAGSYEQYF

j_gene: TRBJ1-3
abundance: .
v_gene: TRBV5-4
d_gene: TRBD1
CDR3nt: TGTGCCAGCAGCCGTGCGACAGGGAGCTCTGGAAACACCATATATTTT
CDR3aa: CASSRATGSSGNTIYF

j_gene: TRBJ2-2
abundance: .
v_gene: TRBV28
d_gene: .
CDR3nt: TGTGCCAGCAGTTTAGGAGGAACCGGGGAGCTGTTTTTT
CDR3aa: CASSLGGTGELFF

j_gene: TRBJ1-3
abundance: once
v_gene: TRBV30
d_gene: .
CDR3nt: TGTGCCTGGAGTACGGACATGTCTGGAAACACCATATATTTT
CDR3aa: CAWSTDMSGNTIYF

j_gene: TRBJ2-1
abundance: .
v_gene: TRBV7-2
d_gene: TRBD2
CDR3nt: TGTGCCAGCAGCCAGAGCGGGAGCTCCTACAATGAGCAGTTCTTC
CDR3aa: CASSQSGSSYNEQFF

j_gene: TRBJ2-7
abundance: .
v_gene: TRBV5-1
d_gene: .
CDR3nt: TGCGCCAGCAGCTTGGACAGGTCGGTCTACGAGCAGTACTTC
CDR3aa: CASSLDRSVYEQYF

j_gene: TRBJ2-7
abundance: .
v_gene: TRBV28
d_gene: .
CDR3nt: TGTGCCAGCAGTCAATTTGACAGCCTCCAAATCGGCGAGCAGTACTTC
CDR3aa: CASSQFDSLQIGEQYF

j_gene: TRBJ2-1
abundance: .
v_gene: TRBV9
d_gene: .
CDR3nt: TGTGCCAGCAGCGTAGGCGCTAGCGTTTACAATGAGCAGTTCTTC
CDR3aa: CASSVGASVYNEQFF

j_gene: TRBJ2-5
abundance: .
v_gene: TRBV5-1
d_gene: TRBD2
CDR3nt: TGCGCCAGCAGCGGGACTAGCGGGAAGGAGACCCAGTACTTC
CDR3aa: CASSGTSGKETQYF

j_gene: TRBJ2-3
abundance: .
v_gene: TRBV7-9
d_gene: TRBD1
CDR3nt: TGTGCCAGCAGCTTTGGACAGGGGGCGGTAGATACGCAGTATTTT
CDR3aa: CASSFGQGAVDTQYF

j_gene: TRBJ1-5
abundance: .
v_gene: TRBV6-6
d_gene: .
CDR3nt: TGTGCCAGCAGCCGGACGACAGGAGGTAATCAGCCCCAGCATTTT
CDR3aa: CASSRTTGGNQPQHF

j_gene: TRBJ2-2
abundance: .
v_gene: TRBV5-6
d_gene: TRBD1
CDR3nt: TGTGCCAGCAGCCTGGTGGACAGGATTTCCGGGGAGCTGTTTTTT
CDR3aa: CASSLVDRISGELFF

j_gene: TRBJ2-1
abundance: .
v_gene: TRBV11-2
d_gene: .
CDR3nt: TGTGCCAGCAGCCGACAGTGGCCTTCGGATGAGCAGTTCTTC
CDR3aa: CASSRQWPSDEQFF

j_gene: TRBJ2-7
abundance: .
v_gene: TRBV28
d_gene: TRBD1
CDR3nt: TGTGCCAGCAGTTTAAGGGCAGGGGGCATCTACGAGCAGTACTTC
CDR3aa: CASSLRAGGIYEQYF

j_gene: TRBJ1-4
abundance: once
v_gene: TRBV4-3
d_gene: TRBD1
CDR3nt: TGCGCCAGCAGCCAAGATGTGAGGACAGGGAATGAAAAACTGTTTTTT
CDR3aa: CASSQDVRTGNEKLFF

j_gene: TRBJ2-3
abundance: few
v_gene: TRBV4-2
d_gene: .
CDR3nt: TGTGCCAGCAGCCAGCCCGCGAGGGGGACCGCAACAGATACGCAGTATTTT
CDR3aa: CASSQPARGTATDTQYF

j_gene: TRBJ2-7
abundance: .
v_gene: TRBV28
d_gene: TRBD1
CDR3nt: TGTGCCAGCGGGGGTCGGACAGGGCTCGAGCAGTACTTC
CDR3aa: CASGGRTGLEQYF

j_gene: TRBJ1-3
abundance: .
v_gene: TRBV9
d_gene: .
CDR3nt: TGTGCCAGCAGCGTATCAACGAGCTCTGGAAACACCATATATTTT
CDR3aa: CASSVSTSSGNTIYF

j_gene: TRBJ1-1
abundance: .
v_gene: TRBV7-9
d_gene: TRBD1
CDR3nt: TGTGCCAGCAGCCCTAGAGGTGGTCCAGGGGGAGTGAACACTGAAGCTTTCTTT
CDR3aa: CASSPRGGPGGVNTEAFF

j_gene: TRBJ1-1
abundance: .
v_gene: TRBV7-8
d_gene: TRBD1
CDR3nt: TGTGCCAGCAGCTCACAGGGGGGGGACACTGAAGCTTTCTTT
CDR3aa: CASSSQGGDTEAFF

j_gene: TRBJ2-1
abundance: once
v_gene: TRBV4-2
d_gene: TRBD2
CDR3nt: TGTGCCAGCAGCCAAGCACAAAGAGCGGGGTCATCTGATGAGCAGTTCTTC
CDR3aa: CASSQAQRAGSSDEQFF

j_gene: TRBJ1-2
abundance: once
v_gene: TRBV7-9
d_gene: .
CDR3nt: TGTTCCAGCAGCCCGCTGCTCGGTGGCTACACCTTC
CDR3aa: CSSSPLLGGYTF

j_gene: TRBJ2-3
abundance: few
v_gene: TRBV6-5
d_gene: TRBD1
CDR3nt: TGTGCCAGCAGTTTCCGCGGACAGGGTGCAGATACGCAGTATTTT
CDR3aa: CASSFRGQGADTQYF

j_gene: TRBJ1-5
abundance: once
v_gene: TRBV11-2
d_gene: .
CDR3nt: TGTGCCAGCAGCCTGCAGGGTTTCAATCAGCCCCAGCATTTT
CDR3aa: CASSLQGFNQPQHF

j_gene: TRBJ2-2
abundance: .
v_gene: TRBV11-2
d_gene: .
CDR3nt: TGTGCCAGCAGCTTAGTGGCGGAGACCGGGGAGCTGTTTTTT
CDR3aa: CASSLVAETGELFF

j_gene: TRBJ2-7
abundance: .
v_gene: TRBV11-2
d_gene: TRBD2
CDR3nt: TGTGCCAGCAGCCCGTCCGGGGGGGCCTACGAGCAGTACTTC
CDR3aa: CASSPSGGAYEQYF

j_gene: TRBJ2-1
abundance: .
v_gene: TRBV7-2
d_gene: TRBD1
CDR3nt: TGTGCCAGCAGCTTAGTATTTGGGACAGGGAACAATGAGCAGTTCTTC
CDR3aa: CASSLVFGTGNNEQFF

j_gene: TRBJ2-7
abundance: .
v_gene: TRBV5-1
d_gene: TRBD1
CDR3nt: TGCGCCAGCAGCCCGCCCGACAGGGTCTACGAGCAGTACTTC
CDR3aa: CASSPPDRVYEQYF

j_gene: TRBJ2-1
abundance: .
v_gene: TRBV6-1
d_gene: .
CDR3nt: TGTGCCAGCAGTAGACCGGGAGAGCAGTTCTTC
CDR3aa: CASSRPGEQFF

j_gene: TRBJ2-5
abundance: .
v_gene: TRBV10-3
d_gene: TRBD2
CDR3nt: TGTGCCATCAGTGCCCTGTTAGCGGGGAAGGATGGGGAGACCCAGTACTTC
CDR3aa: CAISALLAGKDGETQYF

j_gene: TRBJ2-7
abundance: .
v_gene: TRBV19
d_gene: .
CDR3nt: TGTGCCAGTAGTCTCCAGGGATCTTCCTCCTACGAGCAGTACTTC
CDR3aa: CASSLQGSSSYEQYF

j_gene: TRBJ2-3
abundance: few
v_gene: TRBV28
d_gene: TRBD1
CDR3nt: TGTGCCAGCAGTCCCCGGACAGGCGAGTGGCAGTATTTT
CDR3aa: CASSPRTGEWQYF

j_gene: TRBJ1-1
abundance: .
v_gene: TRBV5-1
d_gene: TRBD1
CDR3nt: TGCGCCAGCAGCTTAAGACAGGGGCAAGGGTTGACTGAAGCTTTCTTT
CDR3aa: CASSLRQGQGLTEAFF

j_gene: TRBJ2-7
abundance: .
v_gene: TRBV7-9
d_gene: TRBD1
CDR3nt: TGTGCCAGCAGCCTGCGGGACAGGGACCACGAGCAGTACTTC
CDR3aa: CASSLRDRDHEQYF

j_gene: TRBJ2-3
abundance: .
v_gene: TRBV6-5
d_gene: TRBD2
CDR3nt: TGTGCCAGCAGTTACTCTTTGGGCGGGGGGGGCGATACGCAGTATTTT
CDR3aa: CASSYSLGGGGDTQYF

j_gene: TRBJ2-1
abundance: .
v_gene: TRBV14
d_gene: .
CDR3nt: TGTGCCAGCAGCCAAGATCTTGAACTTAATGAGCAGTTCTTC
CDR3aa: CASSQDLELNEQFF

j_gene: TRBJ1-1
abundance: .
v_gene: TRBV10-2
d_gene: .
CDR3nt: TGCGCCAGCGCCGGGTCGCACACTGAAGCTTTCTTT
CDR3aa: CASAGSHTEAFF

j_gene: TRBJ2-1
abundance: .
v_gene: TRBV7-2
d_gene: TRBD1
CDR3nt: TGTGCCAGCAGCTTTCCGGGACAGGGGGCAAGCTCCTACAATGAGCAGTTCTTC
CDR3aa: CASSFPGQGASSYNEQFF

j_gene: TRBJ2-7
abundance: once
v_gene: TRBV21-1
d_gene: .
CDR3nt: TGCGCCAGCAGCAAAGATCGGACTAGATGTCTCGAGCAGCACTTC
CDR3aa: CASSKDRTRCLEQHF

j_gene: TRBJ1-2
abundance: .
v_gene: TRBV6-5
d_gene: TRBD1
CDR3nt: TGTGCCAGCAGTTACTCACCGAACGACAGGGGGTATGGCTACACCTTC
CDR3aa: CASSYSPNDRGYGYTF

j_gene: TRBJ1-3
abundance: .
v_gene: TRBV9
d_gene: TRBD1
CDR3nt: TGTGCCAGCAGCGCGGAACAGGGGACCGGAAACACCATATATTTT
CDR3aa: CASSAEQGTGNTIYF

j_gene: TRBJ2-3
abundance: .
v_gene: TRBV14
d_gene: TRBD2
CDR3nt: TGTGCCAGCAGCCGAGTAGGACTAGCGGGGGGTTCCGGGACAGATACGCAGTATTTT
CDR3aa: CASSRVGLAGGSGTDTQYF

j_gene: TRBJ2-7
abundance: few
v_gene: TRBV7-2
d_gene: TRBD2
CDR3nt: TGTGCCAGCAGCTTACTAGCGGGAGGGGACGAGCAGTACTTC
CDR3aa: CASSLLAGGDEQYF

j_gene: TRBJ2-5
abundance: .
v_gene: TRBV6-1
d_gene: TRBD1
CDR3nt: TGTGCCAGCAACACCGACAGGGGAGAGACCCAGTACTTC
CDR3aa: CASNTDRGETQYF

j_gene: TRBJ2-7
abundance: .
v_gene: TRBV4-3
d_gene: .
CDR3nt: TGCGCCAGCAGCCAAGATAATTTCGGACTCCACTACGAGCAGTACTTC
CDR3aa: CASSQDNFGLHYEQYF

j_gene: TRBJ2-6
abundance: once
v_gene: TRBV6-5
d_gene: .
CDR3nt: TGTGCCAGCAGTCTCGGGGCCAACGTCCTGACTTTC
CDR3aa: CASSLGANVLTF